This T cell receptor (beta chain) was observed in a study of blood T cell repertoires in COVID-19. Looking at the study overall: In each case, the material was cDNA or gDNA derived from T cells, B-cell-depleted T cells, or PBMCs.

Authors' analysis steps: Amplification from reference gene primers served as the basis for estimated nucleated cell counts. The method was immunoSEQ multiplex PCR; TCRdb's version includes in-frame clones alone and lacks a portion of them. That table supplies the V and J calls and clone size; D and trimming were determined from the DNA. The sample lists some 66,000 clones, 65% to 90% seen once, with about 6.9% in the top ten. The V and J ends lost 2 bases and 5 bases, in that order; junction bases with no gene match: 5. Per germline, CDR1 SGHTA and CDR2 FQGNSA. The CDR3 spans 15 residues. Source material: peripheral blood. The clonotype comes from a man in his sixties with acute or convalescent COVID-19. The chain uses TRBV7-2 and TRBJ2-3, with 9 bases fitting TRBD2. DNA for the CDR3: TGTGCCAGCAGCTTACCAGCGGGGGGCGTAGATACGCAGTATTTT. Its protein is CASSLPAGGVDTQYF.